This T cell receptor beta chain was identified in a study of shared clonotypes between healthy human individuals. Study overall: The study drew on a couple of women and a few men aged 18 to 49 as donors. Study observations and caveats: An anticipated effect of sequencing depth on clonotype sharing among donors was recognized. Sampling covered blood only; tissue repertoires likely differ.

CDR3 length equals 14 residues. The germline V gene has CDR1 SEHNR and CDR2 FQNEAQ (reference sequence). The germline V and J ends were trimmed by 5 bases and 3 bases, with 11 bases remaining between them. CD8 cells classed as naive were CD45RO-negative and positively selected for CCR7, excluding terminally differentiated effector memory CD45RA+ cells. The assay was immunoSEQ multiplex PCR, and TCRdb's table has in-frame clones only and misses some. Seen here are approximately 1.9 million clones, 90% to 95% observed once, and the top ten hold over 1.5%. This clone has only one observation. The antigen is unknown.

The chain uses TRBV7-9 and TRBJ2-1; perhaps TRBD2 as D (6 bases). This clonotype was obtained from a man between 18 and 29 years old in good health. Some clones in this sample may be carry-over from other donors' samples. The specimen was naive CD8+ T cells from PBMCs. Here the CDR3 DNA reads TGTGCCAGCAGCGACCCGGGACTCTACAATGAGCAGTTCTTC. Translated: CASSDPGLYNEQFF.